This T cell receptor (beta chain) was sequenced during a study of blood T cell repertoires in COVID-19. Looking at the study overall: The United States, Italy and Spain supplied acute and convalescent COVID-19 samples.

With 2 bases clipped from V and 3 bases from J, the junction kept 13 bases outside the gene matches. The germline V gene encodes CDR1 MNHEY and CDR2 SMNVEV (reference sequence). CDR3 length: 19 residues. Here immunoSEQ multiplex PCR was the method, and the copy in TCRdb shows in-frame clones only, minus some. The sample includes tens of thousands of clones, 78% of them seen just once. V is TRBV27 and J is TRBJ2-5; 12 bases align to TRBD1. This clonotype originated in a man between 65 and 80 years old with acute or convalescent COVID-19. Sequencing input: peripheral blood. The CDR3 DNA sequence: TGTGCCAGCAGTTTACGGCTCGGGACAGGGGGCCGGGGGAAAGAGACCCAGTACTTC. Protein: CASSLRLGTGGRGKETQYF.